This entry concerns a single TCR beta chain. Assay: immunoSEQ multiplex PCR; the TCRdb copy retains only in-frame clones and omits some. The sample holds fewer than 500,000 clones, around 87% seen once. These data are taken from a study of blood T cell repertoires in COVID-19. Looked up from germline, CDR1 is MGHRA and CDR2 is YSYEKL. The CDR3 covers 15 residues. V gave up 3 bases and J gave up 5 bases; unmatched junction bases: 6. This receptor was taken from a man between 25 and 39 years old who had recovered from COVID-19. Sequenced sample: PBMCs or T cells enriched from blood (not recorded which). The chain has TRBV4-1 and TRBJ2-5; 10 positions match TRBD2. CDR3 coding DNA: TGCGCCAGCAGCCATTGGGCTAGCGGGAGTGAGACCCAGTACTTC. Protein product: CASSHWASGSETQYF.